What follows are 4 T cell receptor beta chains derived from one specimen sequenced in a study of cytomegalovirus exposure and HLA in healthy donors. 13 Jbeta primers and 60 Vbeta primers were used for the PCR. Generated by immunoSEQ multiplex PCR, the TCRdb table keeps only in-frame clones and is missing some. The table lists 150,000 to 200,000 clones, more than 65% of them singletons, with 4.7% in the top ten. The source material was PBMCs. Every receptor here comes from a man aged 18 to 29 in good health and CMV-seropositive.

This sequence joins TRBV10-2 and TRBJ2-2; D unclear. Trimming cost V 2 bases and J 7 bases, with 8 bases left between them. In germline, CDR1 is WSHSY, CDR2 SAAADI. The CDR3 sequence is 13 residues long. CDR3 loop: CASSEQANGELFF. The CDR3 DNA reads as TGCGCCAGCAGTGAGCAAGCAAACGGGGAGCTGTTTTTT.

The CDR3 bases are TGTGCCAGCTCACCACTTGTGCGGGAGACCCAGTACTTC. It translates to CASSPLVRETQYF. The J gene is TRBJ2-5, the V gene TRBV18; D remains unclear. The CDR3 is 13 residues long. V was cut by 1 base and J by 5 bases, with 8 bases left in between. Germline-derived CDR1 and CDR2 are KGHSH and LQKENI.

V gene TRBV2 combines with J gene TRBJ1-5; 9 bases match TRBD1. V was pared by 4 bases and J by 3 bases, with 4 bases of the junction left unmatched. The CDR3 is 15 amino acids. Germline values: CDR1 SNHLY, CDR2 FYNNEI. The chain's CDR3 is CASSARTGDNQPQHF. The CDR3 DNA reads TGTGCCAGCAGTGCTCGGACAGGGGACAATCAGCCCCAGCATTTT.

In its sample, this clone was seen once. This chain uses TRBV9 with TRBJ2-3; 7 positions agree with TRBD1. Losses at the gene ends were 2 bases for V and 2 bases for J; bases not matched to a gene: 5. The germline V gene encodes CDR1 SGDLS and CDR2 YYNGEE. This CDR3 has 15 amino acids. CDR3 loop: CASSVGTAITDTQYF. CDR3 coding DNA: TGTGCCAGCAGCGTCGGGACAGCTATCACAGATACGCAGTATTTT.